A selection of T cell receptor beta chains follows, all from one sample in a study of shared clonotypes between healthy human individuals. Assay used: immunoSEQ multiplex PCR; TCRdb lists only in-frame clones, some missing. The sample shows under 120,000 clones, about 70% of them seen only once. Sequences were obtained from memory CD8+ T cells sorted from blood. These receptors originate from a woman aged 25 to 39 in good health. CDR3s include the opening cysteine and the closing phenylalanine or tryptophan. The D gene is left open where the match is weak. Expanded clones get a size class; other rows say once, few or many, or leave the size out.

>TRBV11-2|TRBJ1-5|TRBD1|few
TGTGCCAGCAGCTTAGCGGGACAGGGCAATCAGCCCCAGCATTTT
CASSLAGQGNQPQHF
>TRBV7-9|TRBJ1-2|.|many
TGTGCCAGCAGCTTAGTAAGGCAAGGCTACACCTTC
CASSLVRQGYTF
>TRBV28|TRBJ1-1|.|.
TGTGCCAGCAGTTTCCCGAACACTGAAGCTTTCTTT
CASSFPNTEAFF
>TRBV7-9|TRBJ2-3|.|.
TGTGCCAGCAGCCCCTCGAGTGGCACAGATACGCAGTATTTT
CASSPSSGTDTQYF
>TRBV7-9|TRBJ2-7|.|many
TGTGCCAGCAGCCCCTTGGAGGGATTCTACGAGCAGTACTTC
CASSPLEGFYEQYF
>TRBV2|TRBJ2-3|.|once
TGTGCCAGCAGCCTTCGGGACACCGTCACAGATACGCAGTATTTT
CASSLRDTVTDTQYF
>TRBV15|TRBJ2-1|.|.
TGTGCCACCAGCAGCTGGTTTTGGTCTTCCGGGACACGCTCCTACAATGAGCAGTTCTTC
CATSSWFWSSGTRSYNEQFF
>TRBV28|TRBJ1-2|TRBD1|.
TGTGCCAGCAGTCGGGACAGACTATATGGCTACACCTTC
CASSRDRLYGYTF
>TRBV27|TRBJ2-7|.|.
TGTGCCAGCAGTTTTGGGCTGACTAATGAGCAGTACTTC
CASSFGLTNEQYF
>TRBV10-3|TRBJ2-7|TRBD2|many
TGTGCCATAGGACTAGCCTCCTACGAGCAGTACTTC
CAIGLASYEQYF
>TRBV15|TRBJ2-6|.|.
TGTGCCACCAGCACGGTTTGGGCCAACGTCCTGACTTTC
CATSTVWANVLTF
>TRBV4-1|TRBJ2-7|.|.
TGCGCCAGCAGCCAATGGGGAAAAACCTACGAGCAGTACTTC
CASSQWGKTYEQYF
>TRBV2|TRBJ1-1|.|many
TGTGCCACCCTAAGGGGAACTGAAGCTTTCTTT
CATLRGTEAFF
>TRBV7-9|TRBJ2-7|.|.
TGTGCCAGCAGCTCCCCCCGGAGTGAGGTAGCGGAGTACGAGCAGTACTTC
CASSSPRSEVAEYEQYF
>TRBV15|TRBJ2-3|TRBD1|.
TGTGCCACCAGCAGAGGACAGGGGGACACAGATACGCAGTATTTT
CATSRGQGDTDTQYF
>TRBV11-2|TRBJ2-7|.|.
TGTGCCAGCAGCTTAGTAGGGAGCTCCTACGAGCAGTACTTC
CASSLVGSSYEQYF
>TRBV4-2|TRBJ2-7|TRBD2|.
TGTGCCAGCAGCGGGGGACTAGCGGGAGCCTACGAGCAGTACTTC
CASSGGLAGAYEQYF